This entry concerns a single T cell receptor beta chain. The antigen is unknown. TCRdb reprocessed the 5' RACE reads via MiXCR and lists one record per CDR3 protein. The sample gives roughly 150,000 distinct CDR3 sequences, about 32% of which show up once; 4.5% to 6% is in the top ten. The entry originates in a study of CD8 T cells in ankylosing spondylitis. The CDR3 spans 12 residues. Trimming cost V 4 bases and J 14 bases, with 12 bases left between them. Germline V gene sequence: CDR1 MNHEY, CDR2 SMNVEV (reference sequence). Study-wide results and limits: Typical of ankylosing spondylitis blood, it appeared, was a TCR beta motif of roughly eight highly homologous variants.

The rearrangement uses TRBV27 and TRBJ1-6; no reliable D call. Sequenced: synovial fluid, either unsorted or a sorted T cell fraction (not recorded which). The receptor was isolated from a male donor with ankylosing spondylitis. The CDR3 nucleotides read TGTGCCAGCAGTTCCAGGAAAAAGGCCCTCCACTTT. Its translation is CASSSRKKALHF.